Below, 8 T cell receptor beta chains from the same sample are listed, as sequenced in a study of blood T cells in healthy people across ages. A second PCR of roughly 7 to 11 cycles used a sample-barcoded 5' primer and a J-beta primer mix. Using its own MiXCR run on the 5' RACE reads, TCRdb lists one record per CDR3 protein. This table holds about a million distinct CDR3 sequences, under 40% found once. Source material: blood. These TCRs come from a man aged 18 to 29 in good health.

The CDR3 DNA follows: TGCGCCAGCAGCGCCTCAGGGATTTACTACGAGCAGTACTTC. Residues: CASSASGIYYEQYF. This chain joins TRBV4-3 and TRBJ2-7, with D maybe TRBD1 (5 bases). CDR1 is LGHNA, CDR2 YSLEER, per germline. The CDR3 spans 14 residues. V was cut by 5 bases and J by 3 bases, with 14 bases left in between.

The chain links TRBV7-9 to TRBJ1-1, with D possibly TRBD1 on 5 matching bases. The CDR3 runs to 16 residues. Germline lookup yields CDR1 SEHNR and CDR2 FQNEAQ (reference sequence). Trimming stripped 0 bases from V and 0 bases from J, with 11 bases between. The CDR3 loop reads CASSLASGYLNTEAFF. The CDR3 region has the DNA TGTGCCAGCAGCTTAGCTTCAGGGTACTTGAACACTGAAGCTTTCTTT.

Only a few counts were recorded for this clonotype. The chain carries TRBV10-3 and TRBJ1-4; weak D call: TRBD1 (6 bases). This CDR3 comprises 15 residues. V was trimmed by 8 bases and J by 5 bases, leaving 18 bases between them. Germline V lookup: CDR1 ENHRY, CDR2 SYGVKD. CDR3 sequence: CAIGEQGGENEKLFF. CDR3 in DNA: TGTGCCATCGGCGAACAGGGTGGGGAAAATGAAAAACTGTTTTTT.

This chain joins TRBV13 and TRBJ1-1; D not resolved. CDR1 is PRHDT and CDR2 is FYEKMQ in the germline V gene (reference sequence). V dropped 2 bases and J dropped 8 bases, with 12 bases sitting between them. This CDR3 contains 13 residues. The chain's CDR3 is CASSLHQRYEAFF. Here the CDR3 DNA reads TGTGCCAGCAGCTTACACCAACGATACGAAGCTTTCTTT.

The V gene is TRBV7-6, the J gene TRBJ1-1; D remains unclear. The V end lost 5 bases, the J end lost 1 base, and 17 bases lay between the germline ends. In germline, CDR1 is SGHVS, CDR2 FNYEAQ. The CDR3 spans 16 residues. For the CDR3, the DNA is TGTGCCAGCAGCCATTTCGGAGGGCGTGGGAACACTGAAGCTTTCTTT. This encodes CASSHFGGRGNTEAFF.

The chain carries TRBV28 and TRBJ1-2; 9 nucleotides agree with TRBD1. V lost 3 bases and J lost 7; bases outside the gene matches: 9. Germline V lookup: CDR1 MDHEN, CDR2 SYDVKM. This CDR3 spans 15 amino acids. This chain's CDR3 is CASSLAQTGGGGYTF. In DNA form, the CDR3 reads TGTGCCAGCAGTTTGGCCCAAACAGGGGGCGGTGGCTACACCTTC.

The chain employs TRBV12-3 or TRBV12-4 and TRBJ2-2, with unresolved D. Trimming pared 4 bases from V and 8 bases from J, leaving 11 bases between. This CDR3 is built from 13 residues. CDR3 sequence (DNA): TGTGCCAGCAGTTCTCAGACCGCAGGGGAGCTGTTTTTT. Protein: CASSSQTAGELFF.

This chain links TRBV27 with TRBJ2-1, with 7 positions matching TRBD1. CDR3 size: 13 residues. With 6 bases clipped from V and 6 bases from J, the junction kept 5 bases outside the gene matches. Germline values: CDR1 MNHEY, CDR2 SMNVEV (reference sequence). DNA of the CDR3: TGTGCCAGCAGGACAGGGCCACTCAATGAGCAGTTCTTC. This translates into CASRTGPLNEQFF.